These 14 T cell receptor beta chains share one sample of origin, sequenced in a study of blood T cell repertoires in COVID-19. Only in-frame clones appear in the TCRdb table, and some are missing; sequencing was by immunoSEQ multiplex PCR. The sample has roughly 30,000 clones, roughly 78% seen once. Sequenced material: peripheral blood. These receptors were taken from a boy aged 2-15 years with active or convalescent COVID-19.

This clone has only a few counts. V gene TRBV28 combines with J gene TRBJ1-4; 9 bases agree with TRBD1. Trimming removed 7 bases from V and 8 bases from J; junction bases left unmatched: 11. CDR3 length equals 15 residues. Germline-derived CDR1 and CDR2 are MDHEN and SYDVKM. The CDR3 DNA sequence: TGTGCCAGCAACCCCGGGACAGGGAGAAGGGAAAAACTGTTTTTT. Translating gives CASNPGTGRREKLFF.

V and J are TRBV9 and TRBJ1-3, with 7 bases that match TRBD1. V shed 0 bases and J 4 bases; nucleotides not matched to a gene: 4. The germline V gene encodes CDR1 SGDLS and CDR2 YYNGEE. The CDR3 runs 15 residues. The CDR3 is CASSVGQGVGNTIYF. The CDR3 region has the DNA TGTGCCAGCAGCGTAGGGCAGGGGGTAGGAAACACCATATATTTT.

This chain connects TRBV21-1 to TRBJ2-7; the D segment call TRBD2 is taken from the table without a DNA check. TRBV21-1 is recorded as a pseudogene. CDR3 length equals 14 residues. The CDR3 protein is CASSKVYRVYEQYF. CDR3 DNA: TGTGCCAGCAGCAAAGTCTATCGTGTCTACGAGCAGTACTTC.

This clone has a handful of counts. The V gene is TRBV7-8, the J gene TRBJ2-5, with TRBD2 identical over 11 bases. With 3 bases clipped from V and 7 bases from J, the junction kept 7 bases outside the gene matches. The CDR3 consists of 15 residues. Germline CDR1 SGHVS, CDR2 FQNEAQ. CDR3 sequence: CASSFSGGAGGTQYF. CDR3 nucleotide sequence: TGTGCCAGCAGCTTTAGCGGGGGGGCCGGAGGGACCCAGTACTTC.

This chain connects TRBV9 to TRBJ1-1, with unresolved D. Germline V gene sequence: CDR1 SGDLS, CDR2 YYNGEE. The CDR3 runs 14 residues. Deletions cut 0 bases from V and 8 bases from J, with 14 bases between. The CDR3 loop reads CASSVGAGLLEAFF. CDR3 bases: TGTGCCAGCAGCGTAGGGGCAGGCCTACTCGAAGCTTTCTTT. Filled out from reference TRBV9 and TRBJ1-1, the complete variable domain reads DSGVTQTPKHLITATGQRVTLRCSPRSGDLSVYWYQQSLDQGLQFLIQYYNGEERAKGNILERFSAQQFPDLHSELNLSSLELGDSALYFCASSVGAGLLEAFFGQGTRLTVV.

This clone was seen a handful of times. The chain recombines TRBV7-9 with TRBJ2-1, with D perhaps matching TRBD1 (5 bases). Germline assignment: CDR1 SEHNR and CDR2 FQNEAQ (reference sequence). This CDR3 comprises 16 residues. V was trimmed by 7 bases and J by 6 bases, leaving 22 bases between them. The CDR3 protein is CASIKTLKLRGNEQFF. The CDR3 DNA follows: TGTGCCAGCATCAAGACCTTAAAATTAAGGGGCAATGAGCAGTTCTTC.

The V gene is TRBV2, the J gene TRBJ1-6; 8 bases are shared with TRBD1. V trimming: 7 bases; J trimming: 6 bases; junction bases outside the gene matches: 2. Germline-derived CDR1 and CDR2 are SNHLY and FYNNEI. The CDR3 spans 13 residues. The CDR3 is CASKGQVNSPLHF. The CDR3 region has the DNA TGTGCCAGCAAGGGACAGGTTAATTCACCCCTCCACTTT.

The chain employs TRBV7-9 and TRBJ2-7, with D unresolved. V was shortened by 3 bases and J by 6 bases, with 6 bases between the two germline ends. This CDR3 region has 11 residues. The germline V gene encodes CDR1 SEHNR and CDR2 FQNEAQ (reference sequence). This chain's CDR3 is CASSFGSEQYV. As DNA, the CDR3 is TGTGCCAGCAGCTTCGGGTCCGAGCAGTACGTC.

This clone was picked up many times. The rearrangement joins TRBV6-5 to TRBJ1-2, with D perhaps TRBD1 (6 bases). This CDR3 region has 13 residues. Trimming stripped 10 bases from V and 4 bases from J, with 16 bases between. Germline loops: CDR1 MNHEY, CDR2 SVGAGI. The CDR3 nucleotides read TGTGCCACCGTGGTAACAGGGCTCTATGGCTACACCTTC. Its protein is CATVVTGLYGYTF.

The J gene is TRBJ1-5, the V gene TRBV6-5; 7 nucleotides align to TRBD1. The V segment lost 6 bases and the J segment 5 bases; nucleotides outside the gene matches: 4. This CDR3 contains 13 residues. Germline loops: CDR1 MNHEY, CDR2 SVGAGI. The CDR3 is CASRQGNDQPQHF. CDR3 coding DNA: TGTGCCAGCAGACAGGGGAATGATCAGCCCCAGCATTTT.

The chain carries TRBV19 and TRBJ2-3; a weak D match, TRBD2 (7 bases). V lost 3 bases to trimming and J lost 0 bases, with 13 bases between them. Germline assignment: CDR1 LNHDA and CDR2 SQIVND (reference sequence). The CDR3 length is 16 residues. The CDR3 region is CASSMGGPGSTDTQYF. CDR3 bases: TGTGCCAGTAGTATGGGGGGGCCCGGGAGCACAGATACGCAGTATTTT.

V usage is TRBV5-1 and J usage is TRBJ2-7; the D gene is possibly TRBD1 (6 bases). The V end was cut by 4 bases, the J end by 5 bases, with 10 bases between. CDR1 is SGHRS, CDR2 YFSETQ, per germline. The CDR3 loop spans 12 amino acids. The CDR3 protein is CASSPHRDEQYF. CDR3 DNA sequence: TGCGCCAGCAGCCCCCACAGGGACGAGCAGTACTTC. Based on the CDR3 plus reference TRBV5-1 and TRBJ2-7, the full variable domain is KAGVTQTPRYLIKTRGQQVTLSCSPISGHRSVSWYQQTPGQGLQFLFEYFSETQRNKGNFPGRFSGRQFSNSRSEMNVSTLELGDSALYLCASSPHRDEQYFGPGTRLTVT.

This clone has more than one count but fewer than ten. This CDR3 is CSVVQRENTDTQYF. In DNA form, the CDR3 reads TGCAGCGTTGTTCAGCGGGAGAACACAGATACGCAGTATTTT. This sequence joins TRBV29-1 and TRBJ2-3, with 8 bases that match TRBD2. The V gene end was trimmed by 4 bases and the J gene end by 2 bases; junction bases not matched to a gene: 5. This CDR3 contains 14 residues. CDR1 is SQVTM, CDR2 ANQGSEA, per germline.

The chain employs TRBV12-2 and TRBJ2-1; TRBD2 was called by the table and not checked on the DNA. TRBV12-2 is a known pseudogene. This CDR3 has 12 amino acids. The CDR3 here is CASRPQRDEQFF. The CDR3 region has the DNA TGTGCAAGTCGCCCCCAGAGGGATGAGCAGTTCTTC.